Presented here are 8 T cell receptor beta chains from one specimen sequenced in a study of cytomegalovirus exposure and HLA in healthy donors. Researchers ran the PCR with 60 Vbeta and 13 Jbeta primers. Sequencing was performed with immunoSEQ multiplex PCR; in TCRdb, only in-frame clones are kept and a portion is missing. The data hold roughly 100,000 clones, with around 75% observed a single time. The sequenced sample consisted of PBMCs. Receptor source: a man aged 35-49 years in good health and CMV-seronegative.

The rearrangement uses TRBV19 and TRBJ2-1; 11 bases line up with TRBD2. V was pared by 5 bases and J by 7 bases, with 7 bases of the junction left unmatched. Germline values: CDR1 LNHDA, CDR2 SQIVND (reference sequence). The CDR3 has 15 residues. In DNA form, the CDR3 reads TGTGCCAGTAGTTTGGTAGCGGGAGGGTGGAATGAGCAGTTCTTC. Amino acids: CASSLVAGGWNEQFF.

The chain joins TRBV18 to TRBJ1-6, with D maybe TRBD1 (6 bases). V was clipped by 0 bases and J by 10 bases, with 19 bases between them. The CDR3 runs 17 residues. The germline gives CDR1 KGHSH, CDR2 LQKENI. The CDR3 reads CASSPPGRGGARSPLHF. The CDR3 nucleotides read TGTGCCAGCTCACCACCGGGTAGGGGGGGCGCAAGGTCACCCCTCCACTTT.

V gene TRBV10-1 combines with J gene TRBJ1-5; D remains ambiguous. Germline lookup yields CDR1 WNHNN and CDR2 SYGVQD (reference sequence). The CDR3 is 20 amino acids. The V and J ends lost 0 bases and 1 base respectively, with 22 bases between them. Written as DNA, the CDR3 is TGCGCCAGCAGTGAGTCAAGCCCCCTTACTACGTCCCAGAGCAATCAGCCCCAGCATTTT. Translation gives CASSESSPLTTSQSNQPQHF.

This chain links TRBV6-1 with TRBJ1-4; D might be TRBD1 (6 bases). Trimming left V 2 bases short and J 7 bases short, with 8 bases between. Germline CDR1 and CDR2: MNHNS and SASEGT. The CDR3 covers 13 residues. Here the CDR3 reads CASSEYRVEKLFF. Here the CDR3 DNA reads TGTGCCAGCAGTGAATACAGGGTTGAAAAACTGTTTTTT.

This chain connects TRBV19 to TRBJ2-7; 10 nucleotides match TRBD1. V was pared by 5 bases and J by 3 bases, with 7 bases of the junction left unmatched. CDR1 and CDR2 from the germline V gene are LNHDA and SQIVND (reference sequence). CDR3 size: 15 residues. CDR3 coding DNA: TGTGCCAGTAGTTATACCGGGACAGGGGACTACGAGCAGTACTTC. It specifies CASSYTGTGDYEQYF.

The chain couples TRBV6-1 to TRBJ1-2; D is perhaps TRBD1 (6 bases). V lost 5 bases, J lost 3 bases, and 16 bases lay in between. The CDR3 totals 15 residues. CDR1 is MNHNS and CDR2 is SASEGT in the germline V gene. In nucleotides, the CDR3 is TGTGCCAGCAGTCATCCCACCCAGGGGCACTATGGCTACACCTTC. Protein: CASSHPTQGHYGYTF.

This rearrangement joins TRBV11-2 to TRBJ2-7; D is perhaps TRBD2 (6 bases). The germline V gene has CDR1 SGHAT and CDR2 FQNNGV. CDR3 length: 15 residues. V gave up 1 base and J gave up 3 bases, with 13 bases separating them. In DNA, the CDR3 is TGTGCCAGCAGCTTAGCCACAGCGGGCTTCTACGAGCAGTACTTC. This codes for CASSLATAGFYEQYF.

The table lists this clone with a few counts. The chain uses TRBV6-5 and TRBJ2-7; 7 bases are shared with TRBD1. The CDR3 is 12 residues long. J was trimmed by 11 bases and V by 5 bases; bases with no gene match: 9. Germline V gene lookup returns CDR1 MNHEY and CDR2 SVGAGI. DNA of the CDR3: TGTGCCAGCAGTCAACCGACAGGGATGGAGTACTTC. The encoded protein is CASSQPTGMEYF.